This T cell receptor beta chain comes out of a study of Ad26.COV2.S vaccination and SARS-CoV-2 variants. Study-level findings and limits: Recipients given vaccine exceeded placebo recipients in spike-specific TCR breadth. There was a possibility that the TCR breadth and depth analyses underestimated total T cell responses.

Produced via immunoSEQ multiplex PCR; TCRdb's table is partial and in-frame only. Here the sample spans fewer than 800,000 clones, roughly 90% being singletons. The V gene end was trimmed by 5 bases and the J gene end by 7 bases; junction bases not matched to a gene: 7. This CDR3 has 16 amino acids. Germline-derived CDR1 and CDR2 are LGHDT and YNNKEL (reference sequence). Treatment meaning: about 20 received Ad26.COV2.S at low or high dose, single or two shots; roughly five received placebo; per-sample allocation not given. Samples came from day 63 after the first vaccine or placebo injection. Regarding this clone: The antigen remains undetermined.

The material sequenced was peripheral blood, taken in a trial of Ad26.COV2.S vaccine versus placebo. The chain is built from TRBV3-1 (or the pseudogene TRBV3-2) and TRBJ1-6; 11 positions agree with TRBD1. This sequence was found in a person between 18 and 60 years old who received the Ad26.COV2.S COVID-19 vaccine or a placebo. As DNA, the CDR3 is TGTGCCAGCAGCGTAGGACAGGGGGCCCCCAATTCACCCCTCCACTTT. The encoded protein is CASSVGQGAPNSPLHF.